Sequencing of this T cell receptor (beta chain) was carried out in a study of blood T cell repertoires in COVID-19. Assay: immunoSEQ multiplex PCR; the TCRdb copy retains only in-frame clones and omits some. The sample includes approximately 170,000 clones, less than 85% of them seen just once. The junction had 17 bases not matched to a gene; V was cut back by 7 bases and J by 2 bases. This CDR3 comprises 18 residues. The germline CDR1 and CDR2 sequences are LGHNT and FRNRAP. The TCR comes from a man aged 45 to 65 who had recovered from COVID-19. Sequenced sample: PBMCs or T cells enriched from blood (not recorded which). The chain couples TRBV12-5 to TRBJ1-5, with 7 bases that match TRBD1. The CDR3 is CASAAPVGRQGGNQPQHF. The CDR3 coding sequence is TGTGCTAGTGCCGCCCCGGTAGGTCGTCAGGGGGGCAATCAGCCCCAGCATTTT.